This entry lists 12 T cell receptor beta chains sequenced from one sample in a study of post-analysis software for immune sequencing data. General observations from the study: Relative to controls, patients had 4 or 5 TRBV segments at higher frequency, with TRBV5-6, TRBV5-1 and TRBV20-1 among these.

No antigen is known for these receptors. Built from TCR beta cDNA, the libraries had unique molecular identifiers in them. MiXCR, applied by TCRdb to the PCR reads, yields one record per CDR3 protein. The repertoire consists of hundreds of thousands of distinct CDR3 sequences, with roughly 27% occurring once and the leading ten covering more than 0.45%. Sample: blood. Receptors originate from a girl aged 5-17 years with multiple sclerosis.

V usage is TRBV6-5 and J usage is TRBJ2-5; 7 nucleotides line up with TRBD1. CDR1 and CDR2 (germline): MNHEY, SVGAGI. The length of the CDR3 is 14 residues. Trimming at V came to 4 bases and at J to 2 bases, leaving 4 bases not matched to a gene. In DNA, the CDR3 is TGTGCCAGCAGTTTTCGGACAGGACAAGAGACCCAGTACTTC. Amino acids: CASSFRTGQETQYF.

In its sample, this clonotype was seen a few times. This rearrangement joins TRBV7-2 to TRBJ2-5; the match to TRBD1 covers 8 bases. Germline assignment: CDR1 SGHTA and CDR2 FQGNSA. This CDR3 has 13 amino acids. V gave up 5 bases and J gave up 7 bases; unmatched junction bases: 6. The CDR3 DNA follows: TGTGCCAGCAGCACCCGGGACAGGTGGACCCAGTACTTC. Its translation: CASSTRDRWTQYF.

The chain recombines TRBV5-1 with TRBJ1-5, with 9 bases fitting TRBD1. The CDR3 length is 16 residues. Germline CDR1 reads SGHRS; CDR2 reads YFSETQ. Unmatched junction bases numbered 5, after V lost 3 bases and J lost 1 base. This CDR3 is CASSYGTGSSNQPQHF. Written as DNA, the CDR3 is TGCGCCAGCAGCTACGGGACAGGGTCAAGCAATCAGCCCCAGCATTTT.

The CDR3 is CSARVPTTGIPSEQYF. The CDR3 DNA reads TGCAGTGCTAGAGTTCCAACCACAGGGATACCCTCCGAGCAGTACTTC. V and J are TRBV20-1 and TRBJ2-7, with D perhaps matching TRBD1 (6 bases). Trimming took 1 base from V and 6 from J, leaving 22 bases between them. CDR3 length: 16 amino acids. Germline V gene data show CDR1 as DFQATT and CDR2 as SNEGSKA (reference sequence).

The CDR3, as DNA: TGCAGTACTAATCCGGGACGCCCCTCGTTCAATGAGCAGTTCTTC. Amino acid sequence: CSTNPGRPSFNEQFF. The chain recombines TRBV20-1 with TRBJ2-1; D may be TRBD1 or TRBD2 (5 bases each). V lost 8 bases and J 6 bases, leaving 23 bases between the germline ends. Germline loops: CDR1 DFQATT, CDR2 SNEGSKA (reference sequence). The CDR3 is made up of 15 amino acids.

V and J are TRBV10-3 and TRBJ1-1; possible D gene TRBD1, 6 bases. This CDR3 has 13 residues. Germline CDR1 ENHRY, CDR2 SYGVKD. V was pared by 10 bases and J by 1 base, with 13 bases between. The CDR3 reads CASTGTGNTEAFF. In DNA, the CDR3 is TGTGCCAGTACAGGGACGGGGAACACTGAAGCTTTCTTT.

The V call is TRBV6-5, the J call TRBJ2-5; no firm D call. The CDR3 consists of 15 residues. Trimming shortened V by 6 bases and J by 5 bases, and 19 bases separated the two germline ends. The germline CDR1 and CDR2 sequences are MNHEY and SVGAGI. In DNA, the CDR3 is TGTGCCAGCAGCCCCCACCTAGTGGGCGTGGAGACCCAGTACTTC. Amino acid sequence: CASSPHLVGVETQYF.

V gene TRBV7-9 combines with J gene TRBJ1-4, with 8 bases fitting TRBD1. Germline V gene lookup returns CDR1 SEHNR and CDR2 FQNEAQ (reference sequence). V lost 10 bases to trimming and J lost 8 bases; unmatched junction nucleotides: 9. CDR3 length: 13 residues. The CDR3 sequence is CATAQGGSEKLFF. The CDR3 DNA reads TGTGCCACCGCACAGGGGGGGAGCGAAAAACTGTTTTTT.

This clonotype was found a few times. The rearrangement links TRBV20-1 to TRBJ2-4; the D call may be TRBD1 or TRBD2 (6 bases each). The length of the CDR3 is 14 residues. The V gene lost 0 bases and the J gene lost 13 bases, with 19 bases spanning the gap. From germline, CDR1 is DFQATT and CDR2 SNEGSKA (reference sequence). Written as DNA, the CDR3 is TGCAGTGCTAGAGATCGGGGGCGGGGCTGGGAGCAGTACTTC. The encoded protein is CSARDRGRGWEQYF.

The rearrangement joins TRBV20-1 to TRBJ2-1, with 12 bases fitting TRBD2. J was trimmed by 7 bases and V by 3 bases; bases with no gene match: 4. The CDR3 consists of 14 residues. Germline V gene data show CDR1 as DFQATT and CDR2 as SNEGSKA (reference sequence). CDR3 in DNA: TGCAGTGCTAGGGAGCTAGCGGGAGGGAATGAGCAGTTCTTC. Translation: CSARELAGGNEQFF.

The chain carries TRBV5-6 and TRBJ1-2; a weak D match, TRBD1 (6 bases). V lost 2 bases, J lost 5 bases, and 13 bases lay in between. Germline CDR1 SGHDT, CDR2 YYEEEE. The CDR3 length is 14 residues. CDR3 loop: CASSFGGEGYGYTF. CDR3 bases: TGTGCCAGCAGCTTCGGGGGCGAGGGTTATGGCTACACCTTC.

The gene calls are TRBV6-5 and TRBJ1-4, with D perhaps matching TRBD1 (5 bases). The CDR3 length is 15 residues. The germline gives CDR1 MNHEY, CDR2 SVGAGI. The V gene lost 4 bases and the J gene lost 6 bases, with 15 bases spanning the gap. This CDR3 reads CASSSQGRGDEKLFF. Here the CDR3 DNA reads TGTGCCAGCAGTTCCCAAGGGAGGGGAGATGAAAAACTGTTTTTT.